These 10 T cell receptor beta chains were all obtained from the same sample, sequenced in a study of T cells in Graves' hyperthyroidism and ophthalmopathy. From RNA transcripts, TCR beta CDR3 regions were amplified. Using the HTBI primer set, a first-round RT-PCR was run on the TCR CDR3. One entry per CDR3 protein results from TCRdb running MiXCR on the multiplex PCR reads. The table records approximately 740,000 distinct CDR3 sequences, roughly 15% of them present only once. Specimen: blood. The receptors here all came from a woman younger than 35 with Graves' hyperthyroidism.

A few counts support this clonotype. The chain combines TRBV6-1 with TRBJ1-5; D is possibly TRBD1 (6 bases). Per the germline V gene, CDR1 is MNHNS and CDR2 is SASEGT. The CDR3 extends over 14 amino acids. Trimming removed 3 bases at V and 2 bases at J, with 8 bases between. This chain's CDR3 is CASSDNRGNQPQHF. The CDR3 nucleotides are TGTGCCAGCAGTGATAACAGGGGCAATCAGCCCCAGCATTTT.

This clonotype came up a few times. DNA of the CDR3: TGTGCCAGCAGCTTTAGCGGGACCTTCTACGAGCAGTACTTC. Translated, it gives CASSFSGTFYEQYF. V usage is TRBV7-2 and J usage is TRBJ2-7; 8 bases fit TRBD2. CDR1 SGHTA and CDR2 FQGNSA come from the germline V gene. There are 14 residues in the CDR3. V was pared by 3 bases and J by 3 bases, with 4 bases of the junction left unmatched.

This chain joins TRBV28 and TRBJ2-3; D may be TRBD1 or TRBD2 (5 bases each). CDR3 length: 17 amino acids. Germline V gives CDR1 MDHEN, CDR2 SYDVKM. V was trimmed by 3 bases and J by 4 bases, leaving 20 bases between them. In DNA form, the CDR3 reads TGTGCCAGCAGTTTCGTTGGGGGACCAAGAGGGCCAGATACGCAGTATTTT. Translated: CASSFVGGPRGPDTQYF.

This clonotype came up many times. This chain links TRBV30 with TRBJ1-5, with TRBD1 as a possible D gene (6 bases). The CDR3 runs 13 residues. From germline, CDR1 is GTSNPN and CDR2 SVGIG (reference sequence). Between the trimmed V and J ends, which lost 3 bases and 7 bases, there was a span of 13 bases. The CDR3 bases are TGTGCCTGGAGCACAGGGTCTGGGCAGCCCCAGCATTTT. It is translated as CAWSTGSGQPQHF.

This clonotype was observed a handful of times. The chain has TRBV29-1 and TRBJ2-3; 7 positions match TRBD2. The junction had 5 bases not matched to a gene; V was cut back by 2 bases and J by 0 bases. This CDR3 is 15 amino acids long. CDR1 and CDR2 (germline): SQVTM, ANQGSEA. DNA for the CDR3: TGCAGCGTTGAAATTATTAGCGGGAGCACAGATACGCAGTATTTT. Amino acids: CSVEIISGSTDTQYF.

This clonotype was counted at least ten times. The rearrangement links TRBV11-2 to TRBJ2-1; TRBD2 is a possible D gene (6 bases). CDR3 length equals 15 residues. CDR1 and CDR2 (germline): SGHAT, FQNNGV. The V and J ends lost 5 bases and 6 bases respectively, with 17 bases between them. The CDR3 DNA reads TGTGCCAGCAGCCGGCCGGGACTCCACCCCAATGAGCAGTTCTTC. Its protein product is CASSRPGLHPNEQFF.

The chain has TRBV30 and TRBJ2-1; D not resolved. The CDR3 totals 12 residues. V was trimmed by 1 base and J by 8 bases, leaving 9 bases between them. From germline, CDR1 is GTSNPN and CDR2 SVGIG (reference sequence). CDR3 sequence reads: CAWSGARDEQFF. The DNA of the CDR3 is TGTGCCTGGAGTGGGGCTAGGGATGAGCAGTTCTTC. The full variable domain, rest sourced from reference TRBV30 and TRBJ2-1, is SQTIHQWPATLVQPVGSPLSLECTVEGTSNPNLYWYRQAAGRGLQLLFYSVGIGQISSEVPQNLSASRPQDRQFILSSKKLLLSDSGFYLCAWSGARDEQFFGPGTRLTVL.

This clonotype was found once. The rearrangement uses TRBV2 and TRBJ2-5; no clear D gene. CDR1 is SNHLY and CDR2 is FYNNEI in the germline V gene. Trimming shortened V by 7 bases and J by 1 base, and 10 bases separated the two germline ends. This CDR3 has 13 residues. For the CDR3, the DNA is TGTGCCAGCAACATACAGATCCAAGAGACCCAGTACTTC. Its protein product is CASNIQIQETQYF.

The sample holds many counts of this clonotype. This chain joins TRBV12-3 or TRBV12-4 and TRBJ2-3; the match to TRBD2 covers 12 bases. This CDR3 has 18 residues. V lost 5 bases, J lost 0 bases, and 9 bases stayed unmatched. This CDR3 reads CASSDYGTSGPSTDTQYF. The DNA for the CDR3 is TGTGCCAGCAGTGACTACGGGACTAGCGGGCCTAGCACAGATACGCAGTATTTT.

This clonotype was seen many times. This chain joins TRBV18 and TRBJ2-7; TRBD1 agrees at 7 bases. From germline, CDR1 is KGHSH and CDR2 LQKENI. This CDR3 has 15 residues. V dropped 5 bases and J dropped 3; count of bases not matched to a gene: 10. CDR3 nucleotide sequence: TGTGCCAGCTCATCCCCGGGACAGAGCCACTACGAGCAGTACTTC. Its translation is CASSSPGQSHYEQYF.